A single sample gave rise to the 24 T cell receptor beta chains below, sequenced in a study of vaccination effects on CD4 cells after COVID-19. Their antigens remain unidentified. Generated by immunoSEQ multiplex PCR, the TCRdb table keeps only in-frame clones and is missing some. The sample consists of 20,000 to 30,000 clones, roughly two thirds of them appearing once. After expansion with viral peptide pools in the ViraFEST assay, antigen-specific CD4+ T cells were sequenced. Researchers isolated CD4+ T cells once 9 to 11 days of culture had elapsed. Of the BNT162b2 and mRNA-1273 vaccines, participants received two doses of one or the other. The sequenced sample was CD4+ T cells from PBMCs cultured with SARS-CoV-2 spike peptides, obtained after COVID-19 vaccination. The receptor set was obtained from a human donor who received a COVID-19 vaccine.

The V and J genes are TRBV7-2 and TRBJ2-1; 11 bases align to TRBD1. The V gene end was trimmed by 5 bases and the J gene end by 7 bases; junction bases not matched to a gene: 7. This CDR3 is 15 amino acids long. The germline V gene encodes CDR1 SGHTA and CDR2 FQGNSA. The CDR3 sequence is CASSGQGAGANEQFF. CDR3 DNA: TGTGCCAGCAGCGGACAGGGGGCTGGTGCGAATGAGCAGTTCTTC.

V is TRBV10-2 and J is TRBJ1-1, with a tentative D call TRBD1 (6 bases). Looked up from germline, CDR1 is WSHSY and CDR2 is SAAADI. CDR3 size: 15 residues. The ends were cut back, 2 bases at V and 3 bases at J, with 13 bases in the middle. The CDR3 sequence: CASSEPPRGDTEAFF. The DNA of the CDR3 is TGCGCCAGCAGTGAGCCCCCTAGGGGGGACACTGAAGCTTTCTTT.

By share of the sample, this clone is medium-sized (0.01 to 0.1%). The rearrangement links TRBV12-3 or TRBV12-4 to TRBJ2-4; D unclear. This CDR3 has 13 residues. Trimming took 9 bases from V and 2 from J, leaving 11 bases between them. DNA for the CDR3: TGTGCCAGTGAGAAGGGAACCAAAAACATTCAGTACTTC. Protein product: CASEKGTKNIQYF.

The gene calls are TRBV4-1 and TRBJ2-5; 7 bases fit TRBD2. V shed 6 bases and J 5 bases; nucleotides not matched to a gene: 18. Germline-derived CDR1 and CDR2 are MGHRA and YSYEKL. This CDR3 region has 17 residues. CDR3 sequence reads: CASSWGGGGGGRETQYF. DNA of the CDR3: TGCGCCAGCAGTTGGGGTGGTGGCGGGGGAGGGCGGGAGACCCAGTACTTC.

The V gene is TRBV3-1 (or the pseudogene TRBV3-2), the J gene TRBJ2-3; D unclear. Per the germline V gene, CDR1 is LGHDT and CDR2 is YNNKEL (reference sequence). Trimming removed 3 bases from V and 6 bases from J, with 16 bases in between. The CDR3 runs 15 residues. The CDR3 DNA reads as TGTGCCAGCAGCCAGTCCTCGACCATTGGGGATACGCAGTATTTT. Amino acid sequence: CASSQSSTIGDTQYF.

The rearrangement links TRBV18 to TRBJ2-1; possible D gene TRBD2, 7 bases. V was shortened by 2 bases and J by 4 bases, with 12 bases between the two germline ends. CDR3 length: 15 amino acids. Per germline, CDR1 KGHSH and CDR2 LQKENI. The CDR3 DNA reads as TGTGCCAGCTCACCAGAGGGGGGGCCGTACAATGAGCAGTTCTTC. It yields the protein CASSPEGGPYNEQFF.

The rearrangement links TRBV7-8 to TRBJ2-7; D ambiguous. V shed 0 bases and J shed 3 bases, with 12 bases lying between them. This CDR3 spans 15 amino acids. Germline V lookup: CDR1 SGHVS, CDR2 FQNEAQ. The CDR3 sequence: CASSLARTVVYEQYF. Written as DNA, the CDR3 is TGTGCCAGCAGCTTAGCGCGCACAGTCGTCTACGAGCAGTACTTC.

This clone has a handful of counts. The chain carries TRBV6-1 and TRBJ2-1, with TRBD2 matching over 7 bases. The V and J ends lost 1 base and 2 bases, in that order; junction bases with no gene match: 2. Germline CDR1 and CDR2: MNHNS and SASEGT. The CDR3 is made up of 15 amino acids. DNA of the CDR3: TGTGCCAGCAGTGAAGATGCGGGGGCCTACAATGAGCAGTTCTTC. Its translation is CASSEDAGAYNEQFF.

The V gene is TRBV7-8, the J gene TRBJ1-5; D is unresolved. The germline V and J ends were trimmed by 5 bases and 0 bases, with 5 bases remaining between them. This CDR3 is 13 amino acids long. The germline V gene encodes CDR1 SGHVS and CDR2 FQNEAQ. The chain's CDR3 is CASSRYSNQPQHF. Written as DNA, the CDR3 is TGTGCCAGCAGCCGGTATAGCAATCAGCCCCAGCATTTT.

The chain is built from TRBV12-3 or TRBV12-4 and TRBJ2-2; D not certain. Deletions cut 7 bases from V and 5 bases from J, with 5 bases between. The CDR3 extends over 11 amino acids. The CDR3: CASTLTGELFF. The CDR3 region has the DNA TGTGCCAGCACCTTAACCGGGGAGCTGTTTTTT.

This chain connects TRBV21-1 to TRBJ1-2; the D call TRBD1 from the table was never checked on the DNA. TRBV21-1 is a known pseudogene. The CDR3 loop spans 16 amino acids. CDR3 DNA sequence: TGTGCCAGCAGCAAACTGCGCAGGGGGCAGGTCTATGGCTACACCTTC. This codes for CASSKLRRGQVYGYTF.

The V call is TRBV5-1, the J call TRBJ2-5, with 10 bases identical to TRBD2. From germline, CDR1 is SGHRS and CDR2 YFSETQ. Trimming removed 4 bases from V and 8 bases from J; junction bases left unmatched: 14. The CDR3 has 16 residues. The CDR3 sequence is CASSPIRGLAGVTQYF. CDR3 coding DNA: TGCGCCAGCAGCCCAATAAGGGGGCTAGCGGGGGTTACCCAGTACTTC.

This rearrangement joins TRBV3-1 (or the pseudogene TRBV3-2) to TRBJ1-6; D ambiguous. The V and J ends lost 1 base and 10 bases respectively, with 11 bases between them. The V gene's germline CDR1 is LGHDT and CDR2 YNNKEL (reference sequence). CDR3 length: 14 residues. CDR3 sequence: CASSQGTVSSPLHF. The CDR3 bases are TGTGCCAGCAGCCAAGGGACGGTCAGCTCACCCCTCCACTTT.

A remark on this clone: At one of its ends the junction is not consistent with the germline gene, which may arise from a read error. V gene TRBV5-6 combines with J gene TRBJ1-5; TRBD1 matches 11 bases. This CDR3 region has 15 residues. The germline CDR1 and CDR2 sequences are SGHDT and YYEEEE. Here the CDR3 reads CASSDWTGGKQPQHF. The CDR3, as DNA: TGTGCCAGCAGCGATTGGACAGGGGGCAAGCAGCCCCAGCATTTT.

This clone was seen only a few times. This rearrangement joins TRBV30 to TRBJ1-5; no clear D gene. CDR1 and CDR2 (germline): GTSNPN, SVGIG (reference sequence). V gave up 0 bases and J gave up 5 bases, with 8 bases separating them. The CDR3 contains 13 residues. CDR3 in DNA: TGTGCCTGGAGTGTTAGGGAAGATCAGCCCCAGCATTTT. Protein: CAWSVREDQPQHF.

This rearrangement joins TRBV5-1 to TRBJ2-2; D not certain. CDR1 SGHRS and CDR2 YFSETQ come from the germline V gene. The CDR3 covers 15 residues. The germline V and J ends were trimmed by 0 bases and 2 bases, with 8 bases remaining between them. Here the CDR3 reads CASSLDTPNTGELFF. The CDR3 DNA follows: TGCGCCAGCAGCTTGGATACCCCAAACACCGGGGAGCTGTTTTTT.

This clone has more than one count but fewer than ten. V is TRBV7-9 and J is TRBJ2-4; D remains unclear. This CDR3 is 14 amino acids long. V was shortened by 5 bases and J by 0 bases, with 8 bases between the two germline ends. Germline values: CDR1 SEHNR, CDR2 FQNEAQ (reference sequence). The CDR3 loop is CASSPDGAKNIQYF. The DNA of the CDR3 is TGTGCCAGCAGCCCCGACGGAGCCAAAAACATTCAGTACTTC. The whole variable domain, remainder taken from reference TRBV7-9 and TRBJ2-4, is DTGVSQNPRHKITKRGQNVTFRCDPISEHNRLYWYRQTLGQGPEFLTYFQNEAQLEKSRLLSDRFSAERPKGSFSTLEIQRTEQGDSAMYLCASSPDGAKNIQYFGAGTRLSVL.

The chain joins TRBV2 to TRBJ2-5; 10 bases match TRBD2. The CDR3 loop spans 17 amino acids. V shed 0 bases, J shed 5 bases, and the junction held 9 bases outside the gene matches. The germline gives CDR1 SNHLY, CDR2 FYNNEI. CDR3 coding DNA: TGTGCCAGCAGTGAAGCCTGGAGCGGGAGGGCGGGGGAGACCCAGTACTTC. Its protein product is CASSEAWSGRAGETQYF.

This clone was seen a handful of times. Other DNA variants within this sample encode the same CDR3. V and J are TRBV4-2 and TRBJ2-5; tentative D call: TRBD1 (6 bases). Looked up from germline, CDR1 is LGHNA and CDR2 is YNFKEQ. V was clipped by 2 bases and J by 1 base, with 11 bases between them. The CDR3 is made up of 15 amino acids. The CDR3 protein is CASSQTSGVQETQYF. The DNA of the CDR3 is TGTGCCAGCAGCCAAACATCAGGGGTCCAAGAGACCCAGTACTTC.

This clone occurred once. This CDR3 reads CSASGGGEQFF. The CDR3 region has the DNA TGCAGTGCTAGCGGGGGAGGTGAGCAGTTCTTC. The chain combines TRBV20-1 with TRBJ2-1; D may be TRBD2 (6 bases). The V end was cut by 3 bases, the J end by 9 bases, with 9 bases between. The CDR3 length is 11 residues. Germline CDR1 reads DFQATT; CDR2 reads SNEGSKA (reference sequence).

The J gene is TRBJ1-2, the V gene TRBV7-9; 7 nucleotides match TRBD1. The V gene end was trimmed by 2 bases and the J gene end by 6 bases; junction bases not matched to a gene: 0. This CDR3 comprises 12 residues. The germline CDR1 and CDR2 sequences are SEHNR and FQNEAQ (reference sequence). The CDR3 sequence: CASSLQGDGYTF. The CDR3 bases are TGTGCCAGCAGCTTACAGGGGGATGGCTACACCTTC.

The chain couples TRBV5-4 to TRBJ2-1; 9 bases fit TRBD1. The CDR3 is made up of 15 amino acids. V was pared by 4 bases and J by 8 bases, with 10 bases of the junction left unmatched. From germline, CDR1 is SGHNT and CDR2 YYREEE (reference sequence). The CDR3 DNA sequence: TGTGCCAGCAGCCCGACCGGGACAGGGATTCATGAGCAGTTCTTC. Encoded protein: CASSPTGTGIHEQFF.

This clone turned up a few times. At one end the junction does not follow the germline gene, possibly because of a read error. The rearrangement joins TRBV7-9 to TRBJ1-4; the match to TRBD1 covers 10 bases. CDR3 length equals 16 residues. Germline V gene lookup returns CDR1 SEHNR and CDR2 FQNEAQ (reference sequence). CDR3 sequence: CASSLGDRGTNEKLFF. The CDR3 region has the DNA TGTGCCAGCAGTTTAGGGGACAGGGGAACTAATGAAAAACTGTTTTTT.

This clone is medium-sized by share. The chain combines TRBV3-1 (or the pseudogene TRBV3-2) with TRBJ2-5, with 8 bases aligning to TRBD1. Per the germline V gene, CDR1 is LGHDT and CDR2 is YNNKEL (reference sequence). This CDR3 contains 14 residues. The junction had 4 bases not matched to a gene; V was cut back by 4 bases and J by 3 bases. The CDR3 region is CASSPTTGEETQYF. DNA of the CDR3: TGTGCCAGCAGCCCAACGACAGGGGAAGAGACCCAGTACTTC.